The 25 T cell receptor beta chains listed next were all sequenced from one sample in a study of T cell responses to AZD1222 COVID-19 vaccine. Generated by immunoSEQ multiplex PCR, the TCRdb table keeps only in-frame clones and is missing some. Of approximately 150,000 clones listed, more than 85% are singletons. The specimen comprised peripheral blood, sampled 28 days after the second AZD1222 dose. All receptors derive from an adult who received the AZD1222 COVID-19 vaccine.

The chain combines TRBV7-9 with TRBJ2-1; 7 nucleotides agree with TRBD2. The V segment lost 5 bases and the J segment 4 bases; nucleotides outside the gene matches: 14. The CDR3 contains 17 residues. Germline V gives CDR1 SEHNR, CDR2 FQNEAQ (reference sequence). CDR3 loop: CASSNAAAGREYNEQFF. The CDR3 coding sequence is TGTGCCAGCAGCAACGCCGCCGCTGGGCGGGAGTACAATGAGCAGTTCTTC.

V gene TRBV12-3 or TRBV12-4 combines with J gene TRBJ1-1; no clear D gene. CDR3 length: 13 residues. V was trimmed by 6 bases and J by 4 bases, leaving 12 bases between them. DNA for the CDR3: TGTGCCAGCAGACGGGAGGGTATCACTGAAGCTTTCTTT. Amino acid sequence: CASRREGITEAFF.

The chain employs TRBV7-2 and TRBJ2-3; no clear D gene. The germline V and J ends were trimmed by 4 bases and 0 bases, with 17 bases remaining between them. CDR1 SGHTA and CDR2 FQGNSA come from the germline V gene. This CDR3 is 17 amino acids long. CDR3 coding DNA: TGTGCCAGCAGCTCCGCCATCTGGCGGCTGAGCACAGATACGCAGTATTTT. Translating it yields CASSSAIWRLSTDTQYF.

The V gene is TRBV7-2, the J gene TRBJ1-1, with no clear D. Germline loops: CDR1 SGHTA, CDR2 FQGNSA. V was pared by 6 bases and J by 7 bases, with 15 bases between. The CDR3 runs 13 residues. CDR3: CASRVPGVLEAFF. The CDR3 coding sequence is TGTGCCAGCAGGGTTCCCGGGGTCCTTGAAGCTTTCTTT.

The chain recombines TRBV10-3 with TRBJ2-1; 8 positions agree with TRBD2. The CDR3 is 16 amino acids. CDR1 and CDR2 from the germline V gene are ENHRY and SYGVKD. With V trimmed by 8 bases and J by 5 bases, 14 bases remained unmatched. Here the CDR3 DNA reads TGTGCCATCGGAGCACCGGGGGGGAGATCTAACAATGAGCAGTTCTTC. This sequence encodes CAIGAPGGRSNNEQFF.

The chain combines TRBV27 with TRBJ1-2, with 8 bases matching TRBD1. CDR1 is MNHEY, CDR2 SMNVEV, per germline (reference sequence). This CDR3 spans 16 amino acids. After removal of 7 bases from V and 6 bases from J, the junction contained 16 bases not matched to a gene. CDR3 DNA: TGTGCCAGCACCCAGATTCACGGACAGGGTTGGGATGGCTACACCTTC. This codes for CASTQIHGQGWDGYTF.

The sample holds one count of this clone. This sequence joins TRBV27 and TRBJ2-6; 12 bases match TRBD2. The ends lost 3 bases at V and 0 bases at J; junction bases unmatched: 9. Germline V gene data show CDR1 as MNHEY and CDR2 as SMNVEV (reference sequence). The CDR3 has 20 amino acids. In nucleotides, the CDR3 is TGTGCCAGCAGTTTTATAGCTAGCGGGGGGGCCAGCTCTGGGGCCAACGTCCTGACTTTC. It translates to CASSFIASGGASSGANVLTF. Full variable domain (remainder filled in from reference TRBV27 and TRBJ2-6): EAQVTQNPRYLITVTGKKLTVTCSQNMNHEYMSWYRQDPGLGLRQIYYSMNVEVTDKGDVPEGYKVSRKEKRNFPLILESPSPNQTSLYFCASSFIASGGASSGANVLTFGAGSRLTVL.

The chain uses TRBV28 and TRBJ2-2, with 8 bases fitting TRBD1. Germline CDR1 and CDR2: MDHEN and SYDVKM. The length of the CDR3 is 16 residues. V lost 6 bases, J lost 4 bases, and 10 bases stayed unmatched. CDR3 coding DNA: TGTGCCAGCAGGGCCGTCGGGACAGGCGGCACCGGGGAGCTGTTTTTT. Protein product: CASRAVGTGGTGELFF.

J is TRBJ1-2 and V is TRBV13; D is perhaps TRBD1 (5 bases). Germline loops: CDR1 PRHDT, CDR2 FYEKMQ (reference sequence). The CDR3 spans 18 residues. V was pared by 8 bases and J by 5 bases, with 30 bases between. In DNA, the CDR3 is TGTGCCAGCGGGTTTGGGGCAAATGTTGGCATAGGTGATTATGGCTACACCTTC. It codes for CASGFGANVGIGDYGYTF. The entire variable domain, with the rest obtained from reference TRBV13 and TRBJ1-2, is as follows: AAGVIQSPRHLIKEKRETATLKCYPIPRHDTVYWYQQGPGQDPQFLISFYEKMQSDKGSIPDRFSAQQFSDYHSELNMSSLELGDSALYFCASGFGANVGIGDYGYTFGSGTRLTVV.

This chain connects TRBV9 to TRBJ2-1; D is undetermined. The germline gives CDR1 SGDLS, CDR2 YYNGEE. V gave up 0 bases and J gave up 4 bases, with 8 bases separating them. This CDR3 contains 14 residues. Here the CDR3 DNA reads TGTGCCAGCAGCGTAGCGGGTGCTTACAATGAGCAGTTCTTC. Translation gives CASSVAGAYNEQFF.

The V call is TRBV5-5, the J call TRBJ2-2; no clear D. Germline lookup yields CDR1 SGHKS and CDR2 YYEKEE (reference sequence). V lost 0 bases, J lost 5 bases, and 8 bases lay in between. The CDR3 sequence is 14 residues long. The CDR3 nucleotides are TGTGCCAGCAGCTTGGTTGGTAGGACCGGGGAGCTGTTTTTT. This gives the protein CASSLVGRTGELFF.

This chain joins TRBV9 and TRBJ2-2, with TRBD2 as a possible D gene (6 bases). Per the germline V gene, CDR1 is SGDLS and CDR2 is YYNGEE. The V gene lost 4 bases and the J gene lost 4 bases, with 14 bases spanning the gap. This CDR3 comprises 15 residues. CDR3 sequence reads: CASSTRLVFTGELFF. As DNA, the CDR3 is TGTGCCAGCAGCACAAGACTAGTTTTCACCGGGGAGCTGTTTTTT.

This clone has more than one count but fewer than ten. The CDR3 protein is CASSPRLAGSEQFF. CDR3 bases: TGTGCCAGCAGTCCCCGACTAGCGGGGAGTGAGCAGTTCTTC. The V gene is TRBV6-5, the J gene TRBJ2-1; 11 bases are shared with TRBD2. CDR3 length: 14 residues. The germline V gene has CDR1 MNHEY and CDR2 SVGAGI. J lost 9 bases, V lost 5 bases, and 6 bases had no gene match.

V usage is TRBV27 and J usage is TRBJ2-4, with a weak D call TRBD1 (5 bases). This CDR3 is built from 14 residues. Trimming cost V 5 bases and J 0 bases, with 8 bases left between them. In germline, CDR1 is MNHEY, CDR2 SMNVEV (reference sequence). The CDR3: CASSKTEAKNIQYF. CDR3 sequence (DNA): TGTGCCAGCAGTAAGACAGAAGCCAAAAACATTCAGTACTTC.

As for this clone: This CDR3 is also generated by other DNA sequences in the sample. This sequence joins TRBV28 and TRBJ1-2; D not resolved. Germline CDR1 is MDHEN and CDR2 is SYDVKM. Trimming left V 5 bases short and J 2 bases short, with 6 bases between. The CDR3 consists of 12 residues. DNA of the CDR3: TGTGCCAGCAGTCTACGGAACTATGGCTACACCTTC. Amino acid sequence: CASSLRNYGYTF.

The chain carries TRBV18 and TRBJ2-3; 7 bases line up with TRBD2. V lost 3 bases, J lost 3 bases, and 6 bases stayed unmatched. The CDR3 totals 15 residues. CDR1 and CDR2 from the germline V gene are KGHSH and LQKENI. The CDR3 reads CASSPKGGGTDTQYF. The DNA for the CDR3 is TGTGCCAGCTCACCGAAGGGCGGGGGAACAGATACGCAGTATTTT.

The CDR3 DNA sequence: TGTGCCAGCGGCTGGGACAGGGTCTCTGGAAACACCATATATTTT. It encodes CASGWDRVSGNTIYF. V usage is TRBV7-9 and J usage is TRBJ1-3, with TRBD1 matching 9 bases. V dropped 8 bases and J dropped 0; count of bases not matched to a gene: 5. From germline, CDR1 is SEHNR and CDR2 FQNEAQ (reference sequence). The length of the CDR3 is 15 residues.

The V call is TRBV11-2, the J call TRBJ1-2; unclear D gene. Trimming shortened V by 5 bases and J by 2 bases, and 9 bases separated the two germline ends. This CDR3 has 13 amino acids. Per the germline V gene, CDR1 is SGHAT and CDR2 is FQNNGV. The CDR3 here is CASSGEHNYGYTF. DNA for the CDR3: TGTGCCAGCAGCGGGGAACACAACTATGGCTACACCTTC.

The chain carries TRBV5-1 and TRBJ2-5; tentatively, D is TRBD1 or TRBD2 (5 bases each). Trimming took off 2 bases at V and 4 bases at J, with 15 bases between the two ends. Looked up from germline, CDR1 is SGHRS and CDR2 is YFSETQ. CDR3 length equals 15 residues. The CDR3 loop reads CASSFGPGAPETQYF. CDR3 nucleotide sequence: TGCGCCAGCAGCTTTGGACCCGGGGCCCCAGAGACCCAGTACTTC.

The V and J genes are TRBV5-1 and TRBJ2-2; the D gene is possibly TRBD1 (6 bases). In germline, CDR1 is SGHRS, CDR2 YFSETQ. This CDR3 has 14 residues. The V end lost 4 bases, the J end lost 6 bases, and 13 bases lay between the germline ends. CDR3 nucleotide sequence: TGCGCCAGCAGCCCCATACAGGGTGCCGGGGAGCTGTTTTTT. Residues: CASSPIQGAGELFF.

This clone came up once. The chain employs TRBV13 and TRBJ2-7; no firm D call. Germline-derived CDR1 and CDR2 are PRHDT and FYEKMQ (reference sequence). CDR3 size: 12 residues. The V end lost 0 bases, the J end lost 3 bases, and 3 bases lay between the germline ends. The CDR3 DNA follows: TGTGCCAGCAGCTTAGGCCTCTACGAGCAGTACTTC. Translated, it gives CASSLGLYEQYF.

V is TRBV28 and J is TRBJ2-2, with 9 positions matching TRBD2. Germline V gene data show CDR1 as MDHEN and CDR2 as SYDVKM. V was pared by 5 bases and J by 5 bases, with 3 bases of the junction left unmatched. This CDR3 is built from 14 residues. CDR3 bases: TGTGCCAGCAGTCTAAGCGGGGGGACCGGGGAGCTGTTTTTT. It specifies CASSLSGGTGELFF. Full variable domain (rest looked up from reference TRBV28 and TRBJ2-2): DVKVTQSSRYLVKRTGEKVFLECVQDMDHENMFWYRQDPGLGLRLIYFSYDVKMKEKGDIPEGYSVSREKKERFSLILESASTNQTSMYLCASSLSGGTGELFFGEGSRLTVL.

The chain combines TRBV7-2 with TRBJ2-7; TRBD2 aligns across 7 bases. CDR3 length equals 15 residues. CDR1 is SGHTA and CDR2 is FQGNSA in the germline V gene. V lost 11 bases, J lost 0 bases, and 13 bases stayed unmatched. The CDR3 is CAGGVAGARSYEQYF. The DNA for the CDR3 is TGTGCCGGCGGAGTGGCGGGAGCGCGCTCCTACGAGCAGTACTTC.

The CDR3 DNA is TGTGCCAGCAGCCCGCGGACAGGGTACAACTATGGCTACACCTTC. Translating it yields CASSPRTGYNYGYTF. This chain uses TRBV11-2 with TRBJ1-2; 8 bases agree with TRBD1. With 5 bases clipped from V and 2 bases from J, the junction kept 7 bases outside the gene matches. CDR3 length: 15 residues. The germline gives CDR1 SGHAT, CDR2 FQNNGV.

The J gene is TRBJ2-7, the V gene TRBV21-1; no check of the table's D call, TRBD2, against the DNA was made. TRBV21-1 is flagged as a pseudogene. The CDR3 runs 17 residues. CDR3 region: CASSKESLLTSSYEQYF. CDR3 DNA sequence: TGTGCCAGCAGCAAAGAGAGTCTGCTTACGAGCTCCTACGAGCAGTACTTC.